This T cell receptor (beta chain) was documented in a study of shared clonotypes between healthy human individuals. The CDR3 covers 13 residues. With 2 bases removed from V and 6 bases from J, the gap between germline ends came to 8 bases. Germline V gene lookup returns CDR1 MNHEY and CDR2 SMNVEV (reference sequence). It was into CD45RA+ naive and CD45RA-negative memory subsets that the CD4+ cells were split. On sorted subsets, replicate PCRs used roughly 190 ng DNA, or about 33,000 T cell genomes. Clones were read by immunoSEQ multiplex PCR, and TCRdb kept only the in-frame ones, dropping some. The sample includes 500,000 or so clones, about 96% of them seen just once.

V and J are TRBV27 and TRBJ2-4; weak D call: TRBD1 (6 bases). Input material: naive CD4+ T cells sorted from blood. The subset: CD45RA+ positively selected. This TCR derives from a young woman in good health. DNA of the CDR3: TGTGCCAGCAGTTTAGGGACATCAAACATTCAGTACTTC. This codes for CASSLGTSNIQYF.